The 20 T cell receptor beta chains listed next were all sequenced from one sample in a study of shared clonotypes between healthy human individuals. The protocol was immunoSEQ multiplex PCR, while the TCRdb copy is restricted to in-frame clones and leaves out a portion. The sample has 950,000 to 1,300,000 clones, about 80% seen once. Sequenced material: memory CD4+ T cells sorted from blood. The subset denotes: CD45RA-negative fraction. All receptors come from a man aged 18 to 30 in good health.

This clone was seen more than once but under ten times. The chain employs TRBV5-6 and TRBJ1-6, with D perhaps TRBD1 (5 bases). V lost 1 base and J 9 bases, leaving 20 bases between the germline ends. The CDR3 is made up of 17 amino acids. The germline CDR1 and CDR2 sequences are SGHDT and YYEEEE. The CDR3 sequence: CASSLSGDGRSRSPLHF. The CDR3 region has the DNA TGTGCCAGCAGCTTGAGTGGGGACGGGAGATCGCGTTCACCCCTCCACTTT.

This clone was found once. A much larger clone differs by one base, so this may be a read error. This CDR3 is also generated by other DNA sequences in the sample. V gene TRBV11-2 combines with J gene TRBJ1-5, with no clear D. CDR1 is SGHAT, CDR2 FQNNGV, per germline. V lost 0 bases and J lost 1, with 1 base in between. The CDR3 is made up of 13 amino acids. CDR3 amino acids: CASSLDSNQPQHF. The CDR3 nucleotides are TGTGCCAGCAGCTTAGACAGCAATCAGCCCCAGCATTTT.

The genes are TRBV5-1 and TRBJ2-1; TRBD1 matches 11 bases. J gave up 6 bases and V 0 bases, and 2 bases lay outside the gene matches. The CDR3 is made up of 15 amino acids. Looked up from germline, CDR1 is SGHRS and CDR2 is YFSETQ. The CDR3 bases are TGCGCCAGCAGCTTGGCGGGACAGGGGGTCAATGAGCAGTTCTTC. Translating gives CASSLAGQGVNEQFF.

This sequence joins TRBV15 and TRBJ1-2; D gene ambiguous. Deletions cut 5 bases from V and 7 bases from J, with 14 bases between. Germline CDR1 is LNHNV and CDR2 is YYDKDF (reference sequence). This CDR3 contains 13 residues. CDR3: CATSERVNGGYTF. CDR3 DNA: TGTGCCACCAGCGAGAGGGTAAATGGTGGCTACACCTTC.

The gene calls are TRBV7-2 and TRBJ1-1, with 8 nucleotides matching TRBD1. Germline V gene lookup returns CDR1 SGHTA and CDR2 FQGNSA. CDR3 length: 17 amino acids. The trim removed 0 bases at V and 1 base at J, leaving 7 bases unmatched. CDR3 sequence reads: CASSLALSRGQNTEAFF. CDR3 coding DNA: TGTGCCAGCAGCTTAGCGCTCAGCAGGGGGCAGAACACTGAAGCTTTCTTT.

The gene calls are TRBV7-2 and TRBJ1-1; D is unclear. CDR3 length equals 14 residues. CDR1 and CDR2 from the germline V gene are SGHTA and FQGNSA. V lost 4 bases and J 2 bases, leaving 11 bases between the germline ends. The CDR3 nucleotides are TGTGCCAGCAGCTCGCTTGGATTAAACACTGAAGCTTTCTTT. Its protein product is CASSSLGLNTEAFF.

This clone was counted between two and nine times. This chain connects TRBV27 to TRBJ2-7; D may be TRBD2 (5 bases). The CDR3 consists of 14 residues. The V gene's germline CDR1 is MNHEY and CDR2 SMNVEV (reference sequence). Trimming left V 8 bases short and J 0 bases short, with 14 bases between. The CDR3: CASSGVASSYEQYF. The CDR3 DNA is TGTGCCAGCTCCGGGGTAGCCAGCTCCTACGAGCAGTACTTC.

The DNA for the CDR3 is TGTGCCAGCAGTGGGACAGGGGGCGGAAAACTGTTTTTT. It translates to CASSGTGGGKLFF. The genes are TRBV7-8 and TRBJ1-4, with 12 bases matching TRBD1. Trimming took 6 bases from V and 10 from J; bases not matched to a gene: 3. The CDR3 runs to 13 residues. CDR1 is SGHVS and CDR2 is FQNEAQ in the germline V gene. Based on the CDR3 plus reference TRBV7-8 and TRBJ1-4, the full variable domain is GAGVSQSPRYKVAKRGQDVALRCDPISGHVSLFWYQQALGQGPEFLTYFQNEAQLDKSGLPSDRFFAERPEGSVSTLKIQRTQQEDSAVYLCASSGTGGGKLFFGSGTQLSVL.

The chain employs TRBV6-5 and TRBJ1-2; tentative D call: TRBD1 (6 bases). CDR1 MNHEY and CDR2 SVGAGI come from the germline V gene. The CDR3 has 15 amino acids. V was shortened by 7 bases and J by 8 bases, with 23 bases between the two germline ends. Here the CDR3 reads CASIGPGQSYGGYTF. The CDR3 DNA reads TGTGCCAGCATCGGTCCAGGACAGTCTTATGGAGGCTACACCTTC.

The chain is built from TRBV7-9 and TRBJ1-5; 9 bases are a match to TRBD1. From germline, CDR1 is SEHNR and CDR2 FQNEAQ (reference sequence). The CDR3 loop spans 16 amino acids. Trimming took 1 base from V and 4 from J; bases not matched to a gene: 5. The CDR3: CASSLDPGQGNQPQHF. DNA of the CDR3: TGTGCCAGCAGCTTAGACCCGGGACAGGGAAATCAGCCCCAGCATTTT. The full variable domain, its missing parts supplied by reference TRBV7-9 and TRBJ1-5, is DTGVSQNPRHKITKRGQNVTFRCDPISEHNRLYWYRQTLGQGPEFLTYFQNEAQLEKSRLLSDRFSAERPKGSFSTLEIQRTEQGDSAMYLCASSLDPGQGNQPQHFGDGTRLSIL.

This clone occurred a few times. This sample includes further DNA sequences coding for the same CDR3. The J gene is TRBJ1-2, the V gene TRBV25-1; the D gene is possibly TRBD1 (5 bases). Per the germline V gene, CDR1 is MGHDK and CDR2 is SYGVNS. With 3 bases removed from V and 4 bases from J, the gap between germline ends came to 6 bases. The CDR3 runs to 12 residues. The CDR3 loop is CASSEGGYGYTF. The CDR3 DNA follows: TGTGCCAGCAGTGAGGGGGGCTATGGCTACACCTTC.

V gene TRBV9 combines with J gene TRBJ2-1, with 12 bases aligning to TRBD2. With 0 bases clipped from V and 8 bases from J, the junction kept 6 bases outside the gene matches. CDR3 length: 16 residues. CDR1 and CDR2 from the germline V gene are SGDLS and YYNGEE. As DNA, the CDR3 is TGTGCCAGCAGCGTAGGTCTAGCGGGGGGGCCGGATGAGCAGTTCTTC. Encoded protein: CASSVGLAGGPDEQFF.

The CDR3 loop is CASSLGMGLAGGNTDTQYF. The CDR3 coding sequence is TGTGCCAGCAGCTTGGGGATGGGACTAGCGGGGGGCAACACAGATACGCAGTATTTT. The chain has TRBV5-4 and TRBJ2-3; TRBD2 aligns across 15 bases. After removal of 0 bases from V and 2 bases from J, the junction contained 7 bases not matched to a gene. CDR1 SGHNT and CDR2 YYREEE come from the germline V gene (reference sequence). This CDR3 comprises 19 residues.

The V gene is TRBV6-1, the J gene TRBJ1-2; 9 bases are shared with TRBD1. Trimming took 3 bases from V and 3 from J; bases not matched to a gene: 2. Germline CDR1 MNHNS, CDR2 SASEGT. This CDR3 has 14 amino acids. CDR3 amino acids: CASSDRDRDYGYTF. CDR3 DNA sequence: TGTGCCAGCAGTGACCGGGACAGGGACTATGGCTACACCTTC.

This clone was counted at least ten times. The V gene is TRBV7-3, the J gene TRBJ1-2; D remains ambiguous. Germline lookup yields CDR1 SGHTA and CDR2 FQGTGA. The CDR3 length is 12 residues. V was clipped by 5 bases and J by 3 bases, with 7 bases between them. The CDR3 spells CASSHGDYGYTF. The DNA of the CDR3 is TGTGCCAGCAGCCACGGGGACTATGGCTACACCTTC. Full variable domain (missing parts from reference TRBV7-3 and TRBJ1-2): GAGVSQTPSNKVTEKGKYVELRCDPISGHTALYWYRQSLGQGPEFLIYFQGTGAADDSGLPNDRFFAVRPEGSVSTLKIQRTERGDSAVYLCASSHGDYGYTFGSGTRLTVV.

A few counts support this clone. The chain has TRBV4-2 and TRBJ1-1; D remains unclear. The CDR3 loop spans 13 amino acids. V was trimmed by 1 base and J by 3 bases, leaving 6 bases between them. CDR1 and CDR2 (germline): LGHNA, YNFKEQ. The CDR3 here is CASSQAVYTEAFF. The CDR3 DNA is TGTGCCAGCAGCCAAGCGGTCTACACTGAAGCTTTCTTT.

CDR3 in amino acids: CASSTRSVDTQYF. The CDR3 DNA follows: TGTGCCAGCTCAACCCGTAGCGTGGATACGCAGTATTTT. This chain connects TRBV18 to TRBJ2-3; D is perhaps TRBD2 (5 bases). The CDR3 is 13 amino acids. V was cut by 5 bases and J by 6 bases, with 12 bases left in between. Looked up from germline, CDR1 is KGHSH and CDR2 is LQKENI. Looking up the rest from reference TRBV18 and TRBJ2-3 gives the full variable domain: NAGVMQNPRHLVRRRGQEARLRCSPMKGHSHVYWYRQLPEEGLKFMVYLQKENIIDESGMPKERFSAEFPKEGPSILRIQQVVRGDSAAYFCASSTRSVDTQYFGPGTRLTVL.

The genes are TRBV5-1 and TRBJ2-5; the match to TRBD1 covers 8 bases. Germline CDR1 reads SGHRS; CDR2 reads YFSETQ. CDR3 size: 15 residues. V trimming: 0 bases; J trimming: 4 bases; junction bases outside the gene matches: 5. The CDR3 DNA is TGCGCCAGCAGCTTGGAGCAGGGGGCAGGAGAGACCCAGTACTTC. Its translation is CASSLEQGAGETQYF.

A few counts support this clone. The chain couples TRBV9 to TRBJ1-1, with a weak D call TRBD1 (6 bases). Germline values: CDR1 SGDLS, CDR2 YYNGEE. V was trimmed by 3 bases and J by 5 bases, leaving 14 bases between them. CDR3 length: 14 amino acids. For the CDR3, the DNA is TGTGCCAGCAGCGCGGTGACAGGAGGGACTGAAGCTTTCTTT. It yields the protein CASSAVTGGTEAFF.

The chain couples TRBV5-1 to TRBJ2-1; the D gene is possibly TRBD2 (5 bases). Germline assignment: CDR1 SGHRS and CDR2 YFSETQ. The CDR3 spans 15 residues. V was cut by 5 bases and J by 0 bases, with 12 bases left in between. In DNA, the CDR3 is TGCGCCAGCAGTTCCGGGGTCCACTCCTACAATGAGCAGTTCTTC. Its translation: CASSSGVHSYNEQFF.